This entry lists 11 T cell receptor beta chains sequenced from one sample in a study of patients and donors after allogeneic stem cell transplantation (dated by TCRdb to the early 2020s). The method behind the library was RT-PCR. Instrument used: NextSeq 550. TCRdb redid the processing of the public reads, applying fastp at Q25 and MiXCR, and retained in-frame beta chains. Identical CDR3 proteins give one entry, which carries the most common genes and DNA. The sample includes tens of thousands of distinct CDR3 sequences, with about 48% observed a single time. In total, the top ten clones hold 61% of the sample. Sequencing used blood, either unsorted or a sorted T cell fraction (not recorded which). The receptors were sampled from a human donor who was either an allogeneic HSCT recipient or a stem cell or donor lymphocyte infusion donor (not recorded which). It is not recorded whose cells these are; they may come from a transplant donor.

The genes are TRBV27 and TRBJ2-3, with TRBD2 matching over 9 bases. CDR3 length equals 21 residues. Germline CDR1 is MNHEY and CDR2 is SMNVEV (reference sequence). J gave up 0 bases and V 2 bases, and 18 bases lay outside the gene matches. The CDR3 here is CASSLHTSFPRLAGSTDTQYF. The CDR3 DNA follows: TGTGCCAGCAGTTTACACACCAGCTTTCCGCGCCTAGCGGGGAGCACAGATACGCAGTATTTT.

This chain connects TRBV7-9 to TRBJ1-6; D is ambiguous. Germline assignment: CDR1 SEHNR and CDR2 FQNEAQ (reference sequence). The CDR3 extends over 14 amino acids. V dropped 3 bases and J dropped 8 bases, with 11 bases sitting between them. The CDR3 coding sequence is TGTGCCAGCAGCTTGCCAGAAAGGGATTCACCCCTCCACTTT. Translated, it gives CASSLPERDSPLHF. Full variable domain (missing parts from reference TRBV7-9 and TRBJ1-6): DTGVSQNPRHKITKRGQNVTFRCDPISEHNRLYWYRQTLGQGPEFLTYFQNEAQLEKSRLLSDRFSAERPKGSFSTLEIQRTEQGDSAMYLCASSLPERDSPLHFGNGTRLTVT.

The chain uses TRBV6-5 and TRBJ1-1; 8 positions match TRBD1. CDR3 length equals 14 residues. The trim removed 2 bases at V and 8 bases at J, leaving 7 bases unmatched. Per germline, CDR1 MNHEY and CDR2 SVGAGI. The CDR3 spells CASSYDRGQSEAFF. The CDR3 DNA is TGTGCCAGCAGTTACGACAGGGGACAATCCGAAGCTTTCTTT.

The V gene is TRBV20-1, the J gene TRBJ1-1, with 7 positions matching TRBD1. The J segment lost 2 bases and the V segment lost 6 bases, leaving 12 bases of the junction unmatched. CDR1 and CDR2 (germline): DFQATT, SNEGSKA (reference sequence). The CDR3 runs to 15 residues. CDR3 sequence: CSAEGGAGGNTEAFF. The CDR3 DNA follows: TGCAGTGCGGAAGGCGGGGCAGGGGGAAACACTGAAGCTTTCTTT.

The chain employs TRBV4-3 and TRBJ1-2; D possibly corresponds to TRBD1 (5 bases). Looked up from germline, CDR1 is LGHNA and CDR2 is YSLEER. This CDR3 has 15 residues. V lost 2 bases and J 5 bases, leaving 15 bases between the germline ends. For the CDR3, the DNA is TGCGCCAGCAGCCAATACCTGGGACGGATATATGGCTACACCTTC. Translating it yields CASSQYLGRIYGYTF.

This chain links TRBV6-5 with TRBJ1-2; no clear D gene. The V gene lost 6 bases and the J gene lost 2 bases, with 19 bases spanning the gap. This CDR3 spans 16 amino acids. From germline, CDR1 is MNHEY and CDR2 SVGAGI. CDR3 coding DNA: TGTGCCAGCAGACCCGTCGTTCGGACGGCGAACTATGGCTACACCTTC. It yields the protein CASRPVVRTANYGYTF.

This clonotype was picked up a small number of times. The chain recombines TRBV20-1 with TRBJ1-5, with a tentative D call TRBD1 (5 bases). The V gene's germline CDR1 is DFQATT and CDR2 SNEGSKA (reference sequence). Trimming cost V 0 bases and J 3 bases, with 12 bases left between them. The CDR3 has 15 amino acids. CDR3 sequence (DNA): TGCAGTGCTAGAGATACGGGGCCATACAATCAGCCCCAGCATTTT. Translating gives CSARDTGPYNQPQHF.

This chain joins TRBV6-5 and TRBJ1-3; D gene ambiguous. The V gene's germline CDR1 is MNHEY and CDR2 SVGAGI. This CDR3 is built from 13 residues. V dropped 8 bases and J dropped 0 bases, with 8 bases sitting between them. This CDR3 reads CASALISGNTIYF. Written as DNA, the CDR3 is TGTGCCAGCGCGCTCATCTCTGGAAACACCATATATTTT.

The V gene is TRBV28, the J gene TRBJ1-2; 11 bases agree with TRBD1. The CDR3 spans 19 residues. Germline V lookup: CDR1 MDHEN, CDR2 SYDVKM. The V gene end was trimmed by 3 bases and the J gene end by 0 bases; junction bases not matched to a gene: 12. CDR3 in amino acids: CASSFILGQGATTNYGYTF. DNA for the CDR3: TGTGCCAGCAGTTTCATTCTCGGACAGGGGGCAACGACTAACTATGGCTACACCTTC.

The chain couples TRBV15 to TRBJ1-2, with D uncertain. Germline CDR1 reads LNHNV; CDR2 reads YYDKDF (reference sequence). The CDR3 is 13 residues long. V gave up 4 bases and J gave up 2 bases, with 8 bases separating them. The CDR3 region is CATSKSANYGYTF. In DNA, the CDR3 is TGTGCCACCAGCAAATCGGCCAACTATGGCTACACCTTC.

V and J are TRBV20-1 and TRBJ1-2, with D unresolved. The CDR3 is 14 amino acids. Germline CDR1 reads DFQATT; CDR2 reads SNEGSKA (reference sequence). V dropped 0 bases and J dropped 4 bases, with 12 bases sitting between them. The CDR3 bases are TGCAGTGCTAGAGATGGGGAGGCGGGCTATGGCTACACCTTC. Protein: CSARDGEAGYGYTF.